This T cell receptor (beta chain) comes out of a study of blood T cell repertoires in COVID-19 (dated by TCRdb to about 2020). Describing the broader study: Samples from collaborators originated in the United States, Italy and Spain and spanned both the acute and convalescent phases of COVID-19. Nearly every sample came with metadata listing a de-identified subject ID, COVID-19 status, age in years and sex. Deeply sampled blood TCRbeta repertoires from subjects exposed to, actively infected with, or recovered from COVID-19 were included in the dataset. The samples were drawn from two sources: the first 160 participants of the ongoing ImmuneRACE study, and 1,254 subjects contributed by 6 global collaborators. Where HLA class I and class II types were available, the types were taken from metadata supplied by the sample provider, not from assay-based typing. The prospective study material was composed of cDNA or gDNA derived from T cells, B-cell-depleted T cells, or PBMCs. The repertoires were made available in a free public database intended to serve as a resource for research on the immune response to SARS-CoV-2. The investigation overall reported the following: Clinical and demographic metadata were provided uncurated, with the amount varying by source and participant.

Collaborating institutions collected whole blood in K2EDTA tubes following their own protocols. For TCRbeta analysis, collaborators shipped samples as frozen whole blood, isolated PBMCs, or DNA extracted from either of those sample types. The CDR3 spans 14 residues, from the cysteine through the phenylalanine. The read is trimmed to its CDR3 DNA, 42 bases read in frame from base 1. Clipping removes 7 bases from V and 4 bases from J, with 9 as the unmatched junction base count. CDR1 is given as MNHEY and CDR2 as SVGAGI, both from the germline V gene. TCRbeta CDR3 regions were amplified from genomic DNA by means of the immunoSEQ Assay, a bias-controlled multiplex PCR. Regarding the original processing steps: Within the assay, amplification of reference gene primers was used to estimate how many nucleated cells each sample contained. Sequence reads were collapsed and filtered to measure the absolute abundance of every unique TCRbeta CDR3 rearrangement. For each sample, productive Simpson clonality was calculated by taking the square root of Simpson's diversity index across productive rearrangements. In its TCRdb copy, this immuneACCESS table keeps in-frame sequences only and misses some clones. Where compared with another copy, unresolved V genes explain less than half of these, and the others have no known cause. V, J and clone size reflect that table, while D and trimming were determined from the DNA. A total of about 400,000 clones appear in this sample, 70% to 90% of them only once. The top ten clonotypes cover approximately 2.9% of the sample.

Note on this clone: Its antigen is currently not known. Base qualities are missing; no much larger clone stands one base away.

The rearranged chain carries TRBV6-5 and TRBJ1-2; 7 junctional bases match TRBD1. The clonotype originates from a human donor in a cohort sampled during active COVID-19. The sequenced sample was peripheral blood. The CDR3 protein is CASMMTGTSYGYTF. The DNA sequence follows: TGTGCCAGCATGATGACAGGGACTTCCTATGGCTACACCTTC.